The 27 T cell receptor beta chains presented below share a single source sample, sequenced in a study of T cells in Graves' hyperthyroidism and ophthalmopathy. RNA transcripts yielded amplified TCR beta CDR3 regions. The TCR CDR3 was amplified in a first-round RT-PCR using the HTBI primer set. From the multiplex PCR reads, TCRdb called clonotypes with MiXCR, one entry per CDR3 protein. This repertoire shows approximately 870,000 distinct CDR3 sequences, more than 30% found once; its top ten account for more than 7%. Sequences were obtained from blood. The receptor set was obtained from a man younger than 35 with Graves' hyperthyroidism.

The V call is TRBV7-2, the J call TRBJ2-7; no clear D gene. The V end was cut by 0 bases, the J end by 7 bases, with 13 bases between. The CDR3 consists of 14 residues. Germline CDR1 and CDR2: SGHTA and FQGNSA. The CDR3 DNA sequence: TGTGCCAGCAGCTTAGCTGGCCCGGTGGGGGAGCAGTACTTC. Its protein product is CASSLAGPVGEQYF.

On this clonotype itself: The junction departs from the called germline gene at one end, perhaps through a read error. The chain recombines TRBV7-2 with TRBJ2-2; D may correspond to TRBD1 or TRBD2 (6 bases each). This CDR3 is built from 15 residues. Germline assignment: CDR1 SGHTA and CDR2 FQGNSA. CDR3 protein: CVSSLDEGGTGELFF. The CDR3 bases are TGTGTCAGCAGCTTAGATGAGGGGGGTACCGGGGAGCTGTTTTTT.

In its sample, this clonotype was seen many times. The chain has TRBV20-1 and TRBJ2-7, with 8 bases fitting TRBD1. V shed 3 bases and J 8 bases; nucleotides not matched to a gene: 6. This CDR3 has 12 amino acids. The V gene's germline CDR1 is DFQATT and CDR2 SNEGSKA (reference sequence). The CDR3 protein is CSASETGEKQYF. Here the CDR3 DNA reads TGCAGTGCTAGCGAGACAGGGGAGAAGCAGTACTTC.

The chain uses TRBV5-1 and TRBJ2-7; D is ambiguous. The CDR3 runs to 16 residues. Trimming shortened V by 0 bases and J by 4 bases, and 17 bases separated the two germline ends. Germline V CDR1 and CDR2: SGHRS, YFSETQ. Here the CDR3 DNA reads TGCGCCAGCAGCTTGGGGCCCCACATGGGTGGTTACGAGCAGTACTTC. Translation gives CASSLGPHMGGYEQYF. Full variable domain (missing parts from reference TRBV5-1 and TRBJ2-7): KAGVTQTPRYLIKTRGQQVTLSCSPISGHRSVSWYQQTPGQGLQFLFEYFSETQRNKGNFPGRFSGRQFSNSRSEMNVSTLELGDSALYLCASSLGPHMGGYEQYFGPGTRLTVT.

The chain is built from TRBV29-1 and TRBJ2-5; D not certain. The CDR3 is 13 residues long. The germline V and J ends were trimmed by 8 bases and 3 bases, with 16 bases remaining between them. Germline V lookup: CDR1 SQVTM, CDR2 ANQGSEA. CDR3 region: CSLFPSAEETQYF. CDR3 nucleotides: TGCAGCTTGTTCCCATCAGCAGAAGAGACCCAGTACTTC.

This clonotype occurred many times. V and J are TRBV2 and TRBJ2-7; D possibly corresponds to TRBD1 (6 bases). Per the germline V gene, CDR1 is SNHLY and CDR2 is FYNNEI. The length of the CDR3 is 13 residues. Trimming pared 7 bases from V and 4 bases from J, leaving 14 bases between. CDR3 sequence: CASTGQIAYEQYF. CDR3 coding DNA: TGTGCCAGCACAGGACAGATAGCTTACGAGCAGTACTTC.

For the CDR3, the DNA is TGTGCCAGCAGTTTAATGGACAACCACTACGAGCAGTACTTC. As protein: CASSLMDNHYEQYF. The chain uses TRBV12-3 or TRBV12-4 and TRBJ2-7, with D possibly matching TRBD1 (5 bases). The CDR3 spans 14 residues. V shed 2 bases and J shed 3 bases, with 11 bases lying between them.

This clonotype was found many times. The rearrangement links TRBV7-9 to TRBJ1-1, with D perhaps TRBD1 (5 bases). The V gene's germline CDR1 is SEHNR and CDR2 FQNEAQ (reference sequence). The CDR3 spans 14 residues. Trimming left V 10 bases short and J 4 bases short, with 19 bases between. DNA for the CDR3: TGTGCCACCCGTCGAGGCTCCGGGGGCACTGAAGCTTTCTTT. This translates into CATRRGSGGTEAFF.

This clonotype was detected a few times. For the CDR3, the DNA is TGTGCCAGCGCCAAGGGACAGGCGATCACCGGGGAGCTGTTTTTT. Its protein product is CASAKGQAITGELFF. This chain joins TRBV2 and TRBJ2-2, with 8 bases lining up with TRBD1. This CDR3 comprises 15 residues. Germline assignment: CDR1 SNHLY and CDR2 FYNNEI. Losses at the gene ends were 8 bases for V and 4 bases for J; bases not matched to a gene: 9. Together with reference TRBV2 and TRBJ2-2, the CDR3 gives the full variable domain: EPEVTQTPSHQVTQMGQEVILRCVPISNHLYFYWYRQILGQKVEFLVSFYNNEISEKSEIFDDQFSVERPDGSNFTLKIRSTKLEDSAMYFCASAKGQAITGELFFGEGSRLTVL.

This sequence joins TRBV6-6 and TRBJ2-7; D gene uncertain. The germline gives CDR1 MNHNY, CDR2 SVGAGI (reference sequence). V lost 5 bases and J lost 0, with 14 bases in between. The CDR3 extends over 15 amino acids. The CDR3 protein is CASSAGRRSSYEQYF. The CDR3 DNA reads TGTGCCAGCAGTGCAGGACGGCGAAGCTCCTACGAGCAGTACTTC.

The chain couples TRBV2 to TRBJ1-1; TRBD1 agrees at 7 bases. V trimming: 8 bases; J trimming: 8 bases; junction bases outside the gene matches: 11. Germline assignment: CDR1 SNHLY and CDR2 FYNNEI. CDR3 length equals 13 residues. In DNA form, the CDR3 reads TGTGCCAGCTCGTGGCGACAGGGACGAGAAGCTTTCTTT. Translating gives CASSWRQGREAFF.

The chain joins TRBV5-8 to TRBJ1-1, with D possibly being TRBD1 (6 bases). The CDR3 contains 14 residues. Trimming shortened V by 5 bases and J by 0 bases, and 11 bases separated the two germline ends. Germline values: CDR1 SGHTS, CDR2 YDEGEE. In DNA form, the CDR3 reads TGTGCCAGCAGAACAGGGCCCCTGAACACTGAAGCTTTCTTT. Translation: CASRTGPLNTEAFF.

The gene calls are TRBV12-5 and TRBJ1-1, with TRBD1 as a possible D gene (5 bases). Germline-derived CDR1 and CDR2 are LGHNT and FRNRAP. The CDR3 runs to 15 residues. V shed 5 bases and J shed 11 bases, with 24 bases lying between them. The CDR3 DNA reads TGTGCTAGTGGTCCCGACACAATTAACCTCCGGGGGGCTTTCTTT. Protein sequence: CASGPDTINLRGAFF.

This clonotype has a handful of counts. CDR3 nucleotides: TGTGCCAGCAGTTACTCGCCGAGGGATCAGCCCCAGCATTTT. This codes for CASSYSPRDQPQHF. V and J are TRBV6-5 and TRBJ1-5, with D unresolved. The CDR3 extends over 14 amino acids. Germline V gene data show CDR1 as MNHEY and CDR2 as SVGAGI. With 0 bases removed from V and 5 bases from J, the gap between germline ends came to 8 bases.

This clonotype was seen repeatedly, ten times or more. This chain uses TRBV29-1 with TRBJ1-1; D is perhaps TRBD1 (5 bases). Germline CDR1 SQVTM, CDR2 ANQGSEA. This CDR3 contains 15 residues. V was trimmed by 3 bases and J by 1 base, leaving 15 bases between them. CDR3 in amino acids: CSVDTPGPQNTEAFF. The CDR3 DNA follows: TGCAGCGTTGACACCCCGGGACCTCAGAACACTGAAGCTTTCTTT.

This chain links TRBV20-1 with TRBJ1-2; D unclear. The V and J ends lost 4 bases and 6 bases respectively, with 12 bases between them. The CDR3 consists of 12 residues. In germline, CDR1 is DFQATT, CDR2 SNEGSKA (reference sequence). DNA for the CDR3: TGCAGTGCTATTGGACTCGGAGATGGCTACACCTTC. Amino acid sequence: CSAIGLGDGYTF.

This clonotype was counted a few times. The CDR3 DNA is TGTGCCAGCAGCTTAACACGATTCGACGGGGAGCTGTTTTTT. This encodes CASSLTRFDGELFF. The J gene is TRBJ2-2, the V gene TRBV7-3; D gene uncertain. V was pared by 0 bases and J by 7 bases, with 9 bases between. CDR1 is SGHTA, CDR2 FQGTGA, per germline. The CDR3 runs 14 residues.

Details on this clonotype: A much larger clone lies a single base off, so this may be a read error. The chain uses TRBV2 and TRBJ2-5, with TRBD2 identical over 12 bases. CDR3 length equals 13 residues. The J segment lost 4 bases and the V segment lost 8 bases, leaving 2 bases of the junction unmatched. Germline values: CDR1 SNHLY, CDR2 FYNNEI. CDR3: CASEGLAGETQYF. The CDR3 DNA follows: TGTGCCAGCGAGGGACTAGCGGGAGAGACCCAGTACTTC.

The V and J genes are TRBV6-5 and TRBJ2-7; TRBD1 aligns across 7 bases. This CDR3 spans 15 amino acids. In germline, CDR1 is MNHEY, CDR2 SVGAGI. J was trimmed by 7 bases and V by 2 bases; bases with no gene match: 11. The CDR3 region is CASSYGNGQAREQYF. The CDR3 DNA sequence: TGTGCCAGCAGTTACGGGAACGGACAGGCGCGGGAGCAGTACTTC.

The chain has TRBV9 and TRBJ1-2; TRBD1 agrees at 8 bases. Looked up from germline, CDR1 is SGDLS and CDR2 is YYNGEE. V trimming: 4 bases; J trimming: 1 base; junction bases outside the gene matches: 6. This CDR3 region has 15 residues. CDR3 sequence: CASSLRGQGNYGYTF. In nucleotides, the CDR3 is TGTGCCAGCAGCCTCCGAGGACAGGGTAACTATGGCTACACCTTC.

CDR3 sequence reads: CASSQTPTSYEQYF. In DNA, the CDR3 is TGCGCCAGCAGCCAAACCCCTACATCCTACGAGCAGTACTTC. This chain links TRBV4-1 with TRBJ2-7; D call uncertain. CDR1 and CDR2 (germline): MGHRA, YSYEKL. The CDR3 is made up of 14 amino acids. Trimming pared 2 bases from V and 1 base from J, leaving 9 bases between.

This clonotype was seen ten or more times. The CDR3 DNA reads TGCAGTGCCTCCACAGCTCTGACCCAGCCCCAGCATTTT. Amino acids: CSASTALTQPQHF. V gene TRBV20-1 combines with J gene TRBJ1-5, with unresolved D. Germline V gene lookup returns CDR1 DFQATT and CDR2 SNEGSKA (reference sequence). The CDR3 spans 13 residues. V gave up 6 bases and J gave up 7 bases, with 16 bases separating them.

The V call is TRBV5-8, the J call TRBJ2-2, with D possibly being TRBD1 (5 bases). The ends were cut back, 4 bases at V and 2 bases at J, with 9 bases in the middle. The CDR3 extends over 14 amino acids. Germline V CDR1 and CDR2: SGHTS, YDEGEE. The CDR3 here is CASSHDSNTGELFF. For the CDR3, the DNA is TGTGCCAGCAGCCACGACAGTAACACCGGGGAGCTGTTTTTT.

Concerning this clonotype: This clone may be a read error of a much larger clone one base away. The CDR3 DNA follows: TGTGCCATCAGTGAAACAGGGAGAACTGGAAACACCATATATTTT. Its protein is CAISETGRTGNTIYF. The chain is built from TRBV10-3 and TRBJ1-3, with D possibly being TRBD1 (6 bases). The germline V gene has CDR1 ENHRY and CDR2 SYGVKD. Trimming shortened V by 3 bases and J by 2 bases, and 11 bases separated the two germline ends. The CDR3 totals 15 residues.

The gene calls are TRBV28 and TRBJ2-2, with TRBD1 identical over 10 bases. V dropped 3 bases and J dropped 7; count of bases not matched to a gene: 5. The germline CDR1 and CDR2 sequences are MDHEN and SYDVKM. The CDR3 is 15 residues long. CDR3 nucleotide sequence: TGTGCCAGCAGTTTCAGCGGACAGGGGGTCGGGGAGCTGTTTTTT. It encodes CASSFSGQGVGELFF.

This clonotype has ten or more counts. The chain uses TRBV15 and TRBJ1-4; the D is unclear. CDR1 LNHNV and CDR2 YYDKDF come from the germline V gene (reference sequence). V shed 3 bases and J shed 11 bases, with 22 bases lying between them. There are 16 residues in the CDR3. CDR3 in amino acids: CATSSFESLPDGKLFF. CDR3 sequence (DNA): TGTGCCACCAGCAGCTTCGAAAGCTTACCAGATGGGAAACTGTTTTTT.

Only a few counts were recorded for this clonotype. This sequence joins TRBV20-1 and TRBJ1-3; 10 bases map to TRBD1. Germline CDR1 is DFQATT and CDR2 is SNEGSKA (reference sequence). V dropped 4 bases and J dropped 2; count of bases not matched to a gene: 8. This CDR3 has 16 amino acids. The CDR3 DNA reads TGCAGTGCTATAGGGGGAGGACAGGGGGCTGGAAACACCATATATTTT. This gives the protein CSAIGGGQGAGNTIYF.